This T cell receptor (beta chain) was identified in a study of blood T cell repertoires in COVID-19. Generated by immunoSEQ multiplex PCR, the TCRdb table keeps only in-frame clones and is missing some. The top ten clones hold around 6.5% of a sample with 35,000 or so clones, 70% to 90% of them seen once. The sequence derives from a human donor in a cohort sampled during active COVID-19. The source material was peripheral blood.

The CDR3 loop is CASSFGGMSTDTQYF. The CDR3 coding sequence is TGTGCCAGCAGCTTCGGGGGAATGAGCACAGATACGCAGTATTTT. The chain employs TRBV7-2 and TRBJ2-3, with D perhaps matching TRBD2 (6 bases). Trimming removed 3 bases from V and 0 bases from J, with 10 bases in between. Per the germline V gene, CDR1 is SGHTA and CDR2 is FQGNSA. The length of the CDR3 is 15 residues. Complete variable domain (other parts from reference TRBV7-2 and TRBJ2-3): GAGVSQSPSNKVTEKGKDVELRCDPISGHTALYWYRQSLGQGLEFLIYFQGNSAPDKSGLPSDRFSAERTGGSVSTLTIQRTQQEDSAVYLCASSFGGMSTDTQYFGPGTRLTVL.